This T cell receptor (beta chain) was found in a study of cytomegalovirus exposure and HLA in healthy donors. PCR amplification relied on 60 Vbeta primers (plus 13 Jbeta primers). Assay: immunoSEQ multiplex PCR; the TCRdb copy retains only in-frame clones and omits some. The sample yields 150,000 or so clones, roughly 76% seen once. Regarding the study as a whole: Later analysis revealed greater clonal expansion in HLA-associated TCR beta chains than in equally common others. The analysis excluded some indistinguishable V segments, including TRBV6-2 and TRBV6-3.

V lost 0 bases to trimming and J lost 3 bases, with 14 bases between them. CDR1 is SEHNR and CDR2 is FQNEAQ in the germline V gene (reference sequence). This CDR3 is 16 amino acids long. Concerning this clone itself: Its target is unknown.

Sequenced material: PBMCs. This receptor was identified in a woman under 30 in good health and CMV-seropositive. V usage is TRBV7-9 and J usage is TRBJ1-1, with D possibly TRBD1 on 5 matching bases. CDR3 region: CASSLAPAGKDTEAFF. CDR3 coding DNA: TGTGCCAGCAGCTTAGCCCCGGCAGGGAAAGACACTGAAGCTTTCTTT.